These 8 T cell receptor beta chains originate from one sample sequenced in a study of T cells in women clearing cervical HPV infection. Generated by immunoSEQ multiplex PCR, the TCRdb table keeps only in-frame clones and is missing some. This repertoire includes around 44,000 clones. The sequencing sample was made of blood buffy coat. These receptors originate from a woman aged 18 to 69 with a cervical HPV16 infection that either progressed to CIN3+ or cleared (not recorded which).

A word on this clone: Read coverage stops 3 residues before the CDR3 terminus; the germline J gene supplies the remainder. The chain joins TRBV19 to TRBJ1-1, with no clear D. CDR1 is LNHDA, CDR2 SQIVND, per germline (reference sequence). There are 13 residues in the CDR3. The CDR3 loop is CASSPRGQGSAFF. The covered CDR3 bases are TGTGCCAGTAGTCCGAGAGGGCAAGGTTCG.

For this clone: The read finishes 3 residues shy of the CDR3 end, and the germline J gene is used to complete it. This chain links TRBV6-2 or TRBV6-3 with TRBJ2-1; 12 bases align to TRBD2. V dropped 5 bases and J dropped 5; count of bases not matched to a gene: 4. The germline V gene has CDR1 MNHEY and CDR2 SVGEGT. The CDR3 spans 15 residues. CDR3 DNA (partial): TGTGCCAGCAGTAACGGACTAGCGGGGAACAATGAG. It specifies CASSNGLAGNNE. Given in full, the CDR3 is CASSNGLAGNNEQFF.

A word on this clone: The read ends 3 residues shy of where the CDR3 ends; the end is completed using the germline J gene. The V and J genes are TRBV5-8 and TRBJ2-1; 7 bases align to TRBD2. From germline, CDR1 is SGHTS and CDR2 YDEGEE. The CDR3 totals 14 residues. Trimming removed 2 bases from V and 9 bases from J; junction bases left unmatched: 8. The CDR3 protein is CASSFTFGGSEQFF. The sequenced part of the CDR3 DNA is TGTGCCAGCAGCTTTACATTCGGGGGGAGTGAG.

As to this clone: The CDR3 is cut off 3 residues early in the read; its end comes from the germline J gene. The chain uses TRBV19 and TRBJ1-4; possible D gene TRBD1, 6 bases. Trimming took off 10 bases at V and 7 bases at J, with 19 bases between the two ends. The germline gives CDR1 LNHDA, CDR2 SQIVND (reference sequence). The CDR3 covers 14 residues. CDR3 protein: CATGASGGSEKLFF. Incomplete CDR3 DNA: TGTGCCACCGGCGCCTCGGGGGGCAGTGAAAAA.

Turning to this clone: Read coverage stops 3 residues before the CDR3 terminus; the germline J gene supplies the remainder. J is TRBJ1-3 and V is TRBV2; D call uncertain. The CDR3 is 16 amino acids. In germline, CDR1 is SNHLY, CDR2 FYNNEI. V shed 6 bases and J shed 0 bases, with 15 bases lying between them. CDR3 amino acids: CASRGSRGYSGNTIYF. The part of the CDR3 DNA that was read is TGTGCCAGCAGAGGGTCCCGGGGATACTCTGGAAACACC. Complete variable domain (other parts from reference TRBV2 and TRBJ1-3): EPEVTQTPSHQVTQMGQEVILRCVPISNHLYFYWYRQILGQKVEFLVSFYNNEISEKSEIFDDQFSVERPDGSNFTLKIRSTKLEDSAMYFCASRGSRGYSGNTIYFGEGSWLTVV.

A word on this clone: The read halts 3 residues ahead of the CDR3 end, with the missing end drawn from the germline J gene. This chain links TRBV7-9 with TRBJ1-1, with D unclear. The CDR3 runs to 13 residues. V was clipped by 5 bases and J by 1 base, with 8 bases between them. Per the germline V gene, CDR1 is SEHNR and CDR2 is FQNEAQ (reference sequence). CDR3 sequence: CASSPEGNTEAFF. Incomplete CDR3 DNA: TGTGCCAGCAGCCCAGAGGGGAACACTGAA.

Worth noting for this clone: The read gets to within 3 residues of the CDR3 end, and the germline J gene fills in the rest. This chain connects TRBV10-1 to TRBJ2-2, with no clear D. The germline CDR1 and CDR2 sequences are WNHNN and SYGVQD (reference sequence). The CDR3 covers 14 residues. V lost 3 bases to trimming and J lost 1 base, with 6 bases between them. The covered CDR3 bases are TGCGCCAGCAGTGAATCCCAGAACACCGGGGAG. It is translated as CASSESQNTGE. The entire CDR3 protein reads CASSESQNTGELFF.

Points on this clone: The missing CDR3 end, 3 residues past where the read stops, is filled in from the germline J gene. The chain employs TRBV18 and TRBJ2-5; D is unclear. The CDR3 loop spans 11 amino acids. V was clipped by 5 bases and J by 3 bases, with 4 bases between them. CDR1 is KGHSH, CDR2 LQKENI, per germline. The covered CDR3 bases are TGTGCCAGCTCATCCAAAGAGACC. This translates into CASSSKET. In full, the CDR3 is CASSSKETQYF.